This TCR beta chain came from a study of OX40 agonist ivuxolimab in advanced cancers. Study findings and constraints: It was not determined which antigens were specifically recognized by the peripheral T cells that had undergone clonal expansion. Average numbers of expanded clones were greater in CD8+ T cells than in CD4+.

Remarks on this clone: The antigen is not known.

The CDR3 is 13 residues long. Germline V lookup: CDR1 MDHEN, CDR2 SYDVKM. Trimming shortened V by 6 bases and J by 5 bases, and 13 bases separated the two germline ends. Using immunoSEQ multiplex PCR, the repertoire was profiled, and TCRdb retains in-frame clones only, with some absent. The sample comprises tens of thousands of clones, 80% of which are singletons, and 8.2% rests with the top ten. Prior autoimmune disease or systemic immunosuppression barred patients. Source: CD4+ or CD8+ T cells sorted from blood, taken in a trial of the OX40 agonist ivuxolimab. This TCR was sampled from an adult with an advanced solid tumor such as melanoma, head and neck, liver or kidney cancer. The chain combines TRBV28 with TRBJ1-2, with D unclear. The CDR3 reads CASSLGSGYGYTF. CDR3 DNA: TGTGCCAGCAGCCTCGGGAGTGGGTATGGCTACACCTTC.